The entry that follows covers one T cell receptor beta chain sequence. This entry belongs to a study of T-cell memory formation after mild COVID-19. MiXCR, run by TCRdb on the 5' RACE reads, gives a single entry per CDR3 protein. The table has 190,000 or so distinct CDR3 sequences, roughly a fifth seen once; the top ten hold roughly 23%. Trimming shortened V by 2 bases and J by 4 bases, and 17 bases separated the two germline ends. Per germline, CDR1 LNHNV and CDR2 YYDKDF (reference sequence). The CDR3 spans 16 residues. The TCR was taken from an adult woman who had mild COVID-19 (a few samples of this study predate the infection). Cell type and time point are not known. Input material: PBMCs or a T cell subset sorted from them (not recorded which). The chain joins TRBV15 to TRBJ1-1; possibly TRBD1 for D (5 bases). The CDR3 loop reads CATSRRGGLWGTEAFF. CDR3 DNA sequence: TGTGCCACCAGCAGACGGGGGGGACTTTGGGGCACTGAAGCTTTCTTT.